This note documents a single TCR beta chain sequence. This clonotype was seen at least ten times. Its cognate antigen has yet to be identified. No base-level quality is on record; no much larger clone is a single base apart. This record belongs to a study of T cells after yellow fever vaccination (dated by TCRdb to 2018 to 2020). In terms of the full investigation: The SMART-Seq v4 Ultra Low Input RNA kit was used to prepare libraries from fractions with low cell numbers. To follow T-cell clones before and after primary and booster YFV17D yellow fever vaccination, bulk TCR alpha and beta repertoires were sequenced over time. Two healthy male donors, one aged 18 to 30 and one aged 30 to 40 years, were included in the cohort. Bulk PBMC replicates and cell subsets were isolated from blood drawn at multiple timepoints before and after both primary and secondary immunization. The paper as a whole reports these results and caveats: A small fraction of clonotypes showed up in both the CD4 and CD8 compartments, probably as a result of convergent recombination. Computational filtering was needed because FACS-sorted repertoires could contain abundant contaminating clonotypes from the bulk population. Most clones expanded after primary vaccination (approximately 95% of CD4 and around 88% of CD8) were re-detected after the booster, suggesting that broad memory maintenance occurred. Compared with the primary T-cell response, the secondary T-cell response was weaker but faster, peaking on day 5 rather than day 15. Because the study included only a couple of donors, the extent to which the findings can be generalized is limited.

The germline V gene supplies CDR1 SGHTA and CDR2 FQGTGA. The junction carries 11 bases between V and J, which are trimmed by 6 bases and 3 bases respectively. The CDR3 measures 13 amino acids from cysteine to phenylalanine. The retained sequence is limited to the CDR3, 39 bases, with the frame set at the first base. Per the publication, the treatment or condition label means: live attenuated yellow fever vaccine strain. At each blood-draw timepoint, two biological replicates of bulk PBMCs were collected. A standard Ficoll-Paque protocol was used to isolate PBMCs from peripheral blood. TriZol was used to extract RNA from bulk PBMCs, CD4 and CD8 fractions, and dextramer-positive and dextramer-negative fractions. Sequencer: Illumina NovaSeq 6000. Synthesis of TCR cDNA relied on 5'RACE template switching, a step that introduced a universal primer site along with unique molecular identifiers. Priming for cDNA synthesis came from both the TCR alpha and TCR beta constant segments. Library amplification used two PCR steps, and the second PCR step added sample barcodes and sequencing adapters. Libraries were sequenced on Illumina HiSeq 2500 (2x100 bp) or NovaSeq (2x150 bp). The authors' pipeline ran thus. MIGEC was used to demultiplex reads and collapse the reads into UMI consensus sequences, and MiXCR was used for V(D)J alignment. Vaccine-responding clonotypes were defined with edgeR using replicate PBMC samples, requiring FDR below 0.01 and a log2 fold change above 5 up to day 15. Each bulk clonotype was labeled CD4 or CD8 based on which sequenced repertoire, CD4 or CD8, contained the clonotype at higher abundance. TCRdb trimmed public reads at Q25 via fastp, called clones via MiXCR and kept in-frame beta chains. Duplicate CDR3 protein sequences are folded into a single record with the most common DNA and genes. The V and J calls were determined by TCRdb, not by the authors. Recorded for this sample are some 350,000 distinct CDR3 sequences; 4.1% of them occurred a single time. The top ten hold just under 25% of the sample.

The receptor comes from a man younger than 30 who received the YFV17D yellow fever vaccine. The chain links TRBV7-3 with TRBJ1-1; the D segment could be TRBD1, given 6 matching bases. This sample comprised PBMCs, obtained 5 days after the yellow fever booster vaccination. The nucleotide sequence reads as follows: TGTGCCAGCAGACAACAGGGCGACACTGAAGCTTTCTTT. Translated, it reads CASRQQGDTEAFF. Here the CDR3 is joined to the reference TRBV7-3 and TRBJ1-1 genes, and the full variable domain is: GAGVSQTPSNKVTEKGKYVELRCDPISGHTALYWYRQSLGQGPEFLIYFQGTGAADDSGLPNDRFFAVRPEGSVSTLKIQRTERGDSAVYLCASRQQGDTEAFFGQGTRLTVV.